This TCR beta chain was captured by sequencing in a study of T cell responses to AZD1222 COVID-19 vaccine. Generated by immunoSEQ multiplex PCR, the TCRdb table keeps only in-frame clones and is missing some. The table lists 120,000 to 150,000 clones, around nine tenths of them singletons, with 2.5% to 3% in the top ten. The V end lost 5 bases, the J end lost 6 bases, and 19 bases lay between the germline ends. In germline, CDR1 is SGHVS, CDR2 FNYEAQ. The CDR3 runs 15 residues. This clonotype was sampled from an adult in good health. The rearrangement uses TRBV7-6 and TRBJ1-1; a weak D match, TRBD1 (5 bases). Specimen: peripheral blood, collected on day 0 of MenACWY control vaccination. Here the CDR3 reads CASSPGWGDRAEAFF. The CDR3 DNA is TGTGCCAGCAGCCCAGGGTGGGGGGATAGAGCTGAAGCTTTCTTT.